This T cell receptor beta chain is drawn from a study of blood T cell repertoires in COVID-19. Study background: Material from acute and convalescent COVID-19 was sourced from the United States, Italy and Spain. T cells, B-cell-depleted T cells, or PBMCs provided the cDNA or gDNA that served as material.

The CDR3 loop spans 12 amino acids. Germline values: CDR1 LNHDA, CDR2 SQIVND (reference sequence). V lost 9 bases to trimming and J lost 3 bases, with 11 bases between them. Source study methods: Amplification of reference gene primers provided the estimated nucleated cell counts. The protocol was immunoSEQ multiplex PCR, while the TCRdb copy is restricted to in-frame clones and leaves out a portion. V, J and clone size were drawn from that table, and D and trimming were deduced from the DNA. The sample has 260,000 or so clones; nearly 90% are singletons. The sample taken for sequencing was peripheral blood. This clonotype was obtained from a man between 18 and 29 years old with active or convalescent COVID-19. The chain is built from TRBV19 and TRBJ1-1, with no clear D. CDR3 region: CASTTRDTEAFF. The CDR3, as DNA: TGTGCCAGCACCACGCGGGACACTGAAGCTTTCTTT.